This T cell receptor (beta chain) was identified during a study of T cell changes during pregnancy in multiple sclerosis. TCRdb keeps only in-frame clones here, not all; method: immunoSEQ multiplex PCR. Of 100,000 or so clones in the sample, 90% to 95% were seen once. The source of this sequence is a female donor with multiple sclerosis, enrolled in a pregnancy study. Sequencing was performed on peripheral blood, taken in the first trimester of pregnancy.

The chain's CDR3 is CASRGQGWDTQYF. The CDR3 coding sequence is TGTGCCAGCAGGGGACAGGGCTGGGATACGCAGTATTTT. This chain links TRBV7-8 with TRBJ2-3; 9 nucleotides line up with TRBD1. Germline V CDR1 and CDR2: SGHVS, FQNEAQ. V lost 6 bases and J lost 6; bases outside the gene matches: 4. CDR3 size: 13 residues.